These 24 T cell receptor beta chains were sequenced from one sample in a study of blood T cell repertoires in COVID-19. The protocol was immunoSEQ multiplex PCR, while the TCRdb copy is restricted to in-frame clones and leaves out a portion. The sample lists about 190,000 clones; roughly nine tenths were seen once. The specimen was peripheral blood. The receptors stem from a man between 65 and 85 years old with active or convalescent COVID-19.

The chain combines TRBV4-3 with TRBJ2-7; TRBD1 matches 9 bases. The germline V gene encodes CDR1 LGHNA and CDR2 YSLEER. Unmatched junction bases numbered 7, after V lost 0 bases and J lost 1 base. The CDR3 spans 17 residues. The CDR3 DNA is TGCGCCAGCAGCCAAGACAACCGGGACAGGGTGTCCTACGAGCAGTACTTC. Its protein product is CASSQDNRDRVSYEQYF.

The CDR3 loop is CASSRLAGGLGGELFF. The CDR3 coding sequence is TGCGCCAGCAGCCGGCTAGCGGGGGGGCTCGGCGGGGAGCTGTTTTTT. V is TRBV4-3 and J is TRBJ2-2, with TRBD2 matching 12 bases. Germline CDR1 is LGHNA and CDR2 is YSLEER. V shed 4 bases, J shed 7 bases, and the junction held 7 bases outside the gene matches. The CDR3 spans 16 residues.

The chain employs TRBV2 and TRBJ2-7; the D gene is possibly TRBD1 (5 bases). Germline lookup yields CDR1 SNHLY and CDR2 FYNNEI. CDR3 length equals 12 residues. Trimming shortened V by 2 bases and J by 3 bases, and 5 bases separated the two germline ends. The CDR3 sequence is CASSERGYEQYF. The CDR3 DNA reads TGTGCCAGCAGTGAAAGGGGCTACGAGCAGTACTTC.

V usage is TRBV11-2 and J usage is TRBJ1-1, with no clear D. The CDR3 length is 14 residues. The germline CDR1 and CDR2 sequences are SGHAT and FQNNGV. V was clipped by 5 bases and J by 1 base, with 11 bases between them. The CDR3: CASSPPPGNTEAFF. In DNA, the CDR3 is TGTGCCAGCAGCCCCCCCCCAGGGAACACTGAAGCTTTCTTT.

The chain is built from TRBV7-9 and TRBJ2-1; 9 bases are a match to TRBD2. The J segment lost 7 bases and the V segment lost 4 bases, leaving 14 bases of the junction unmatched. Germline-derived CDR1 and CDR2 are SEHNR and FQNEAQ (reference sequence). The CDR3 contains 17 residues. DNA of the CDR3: TGTGCCAGCAGCTCCACTGCTCTAGCGGGGATAAGAAATGAGCAGTTCTTC. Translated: CASSSTALAGIRNEQFF.

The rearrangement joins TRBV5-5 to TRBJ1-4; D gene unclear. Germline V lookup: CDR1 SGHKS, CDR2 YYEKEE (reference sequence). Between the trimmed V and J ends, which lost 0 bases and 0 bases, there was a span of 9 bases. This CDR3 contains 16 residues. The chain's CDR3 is CASSLVATATNEKLFF. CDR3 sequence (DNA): TGTGCCAGCAGCTTGGTAGCTACTGCAACTAATGAAAAACTGTTTTTT.

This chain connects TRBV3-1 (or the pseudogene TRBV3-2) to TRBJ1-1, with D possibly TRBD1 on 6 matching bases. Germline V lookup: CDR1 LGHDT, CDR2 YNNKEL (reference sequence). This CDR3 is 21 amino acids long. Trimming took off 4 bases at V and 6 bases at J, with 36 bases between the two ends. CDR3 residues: CASSPYGTRSEGGSLFAEAFF. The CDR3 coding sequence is TGTGCCAGCAGCCCCTACGGGACGAGATCAGAGGGGGGGAGTTTATTCGCTGAAGCTTTCTTT.

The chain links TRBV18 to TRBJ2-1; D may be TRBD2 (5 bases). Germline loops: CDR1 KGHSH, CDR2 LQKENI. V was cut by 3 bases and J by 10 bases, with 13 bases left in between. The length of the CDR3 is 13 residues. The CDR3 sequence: CASSPKDGGEQFF. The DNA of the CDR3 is TGTGCCAGCTCACCGAAGGATGGCGGGGAGCAGTTCTTC.

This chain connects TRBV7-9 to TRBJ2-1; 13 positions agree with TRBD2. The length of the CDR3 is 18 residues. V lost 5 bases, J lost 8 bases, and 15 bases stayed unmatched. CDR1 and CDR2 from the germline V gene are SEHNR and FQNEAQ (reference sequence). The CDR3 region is CASSRTSGSFGPTDEQFF. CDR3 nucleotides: TGTGCCAGCAGCCGGACTAGCGGGAGTTTTGGGCCTACGGATGAGCAGTTCTTC.

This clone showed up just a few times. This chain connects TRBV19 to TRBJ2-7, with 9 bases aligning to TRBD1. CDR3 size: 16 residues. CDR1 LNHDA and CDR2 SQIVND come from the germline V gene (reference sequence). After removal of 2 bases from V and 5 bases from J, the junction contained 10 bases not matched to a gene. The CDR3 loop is CASSIKQGASAHEQYF. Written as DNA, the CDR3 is TGTGCCAGTAGTATAAAACAGGGGGCATCGGCCCACGAGCAGTACTTC.

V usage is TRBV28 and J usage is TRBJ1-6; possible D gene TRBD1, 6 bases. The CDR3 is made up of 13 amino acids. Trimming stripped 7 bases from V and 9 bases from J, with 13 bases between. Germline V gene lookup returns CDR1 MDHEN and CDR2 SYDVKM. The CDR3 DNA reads TGTGCCAGCATCGGGACAATTGGTTCACCCCTCCACTTT. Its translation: CASIGTIGSPLHF.

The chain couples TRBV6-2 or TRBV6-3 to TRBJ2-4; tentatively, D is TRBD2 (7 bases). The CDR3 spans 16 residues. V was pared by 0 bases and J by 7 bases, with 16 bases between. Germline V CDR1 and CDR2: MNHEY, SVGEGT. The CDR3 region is CASSYSRGGWMNIQYF. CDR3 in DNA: TGTGCCAGCAGTTACTCGAGGGGGGGTTGGATGAACATTCAGTACTTC.

In DNA, the CDR3 is TGTGCCAGCAGCCAAGATAGAAACGAGCAGTACTTC. Protein sequence: CASSQDRNEQYF. The chain recombines TRBV3-1 (or the pseudogene TRBV3-2) with TRBJ2-7; D is unresolved. The CDR3 extends over 12 amino acids. CDR1 is LGHDT and CDR2 is YNNKEL in the germline V gene (reference sequence). Trimming stripped 0 bases from V and 5 bases from J, with 5 bases between.

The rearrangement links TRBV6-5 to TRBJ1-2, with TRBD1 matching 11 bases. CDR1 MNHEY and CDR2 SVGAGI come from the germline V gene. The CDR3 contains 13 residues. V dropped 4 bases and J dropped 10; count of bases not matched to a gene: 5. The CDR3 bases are TGTGCCAGCAGTTTGGACAGGGGGCCGTTCTACACCTTC. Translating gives CASSLDRGPFYTF.

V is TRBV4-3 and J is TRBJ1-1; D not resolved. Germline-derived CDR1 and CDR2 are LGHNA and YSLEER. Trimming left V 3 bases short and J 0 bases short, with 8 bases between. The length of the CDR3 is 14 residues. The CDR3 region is CASSQGHMNTEAFF. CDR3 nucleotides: TGCGCCAGCAGCCAGGGCCACATGAACACTGAAGCTTTCTTT.

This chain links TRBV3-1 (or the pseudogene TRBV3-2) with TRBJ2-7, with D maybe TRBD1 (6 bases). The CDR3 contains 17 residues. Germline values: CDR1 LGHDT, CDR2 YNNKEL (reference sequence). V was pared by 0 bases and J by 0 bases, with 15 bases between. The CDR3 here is CASSQDPTGFSSYEQYF. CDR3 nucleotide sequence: TGTGCCAGCAGCCAAGACCCCACAGGGTTCTCCTCCTACGAGCAGTACTTC.

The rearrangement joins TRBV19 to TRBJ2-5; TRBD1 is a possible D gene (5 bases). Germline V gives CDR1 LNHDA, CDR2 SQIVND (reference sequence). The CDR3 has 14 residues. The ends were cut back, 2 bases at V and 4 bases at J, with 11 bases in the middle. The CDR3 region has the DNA TGTGCCAGTAGTATAATTGACAGCGCAGAGACCCAGTACTTC. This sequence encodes CASSIIDSAETQYF.

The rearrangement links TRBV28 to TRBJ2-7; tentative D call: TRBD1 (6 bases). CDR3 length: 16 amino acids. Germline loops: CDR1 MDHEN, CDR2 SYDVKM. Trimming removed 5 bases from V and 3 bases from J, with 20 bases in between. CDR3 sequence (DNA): TGTGCCAGCAGTCACCCCAGGGGATTGCGATACTACGAGCAGTACTTC. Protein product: CASSHPRGLRYYEQYF.

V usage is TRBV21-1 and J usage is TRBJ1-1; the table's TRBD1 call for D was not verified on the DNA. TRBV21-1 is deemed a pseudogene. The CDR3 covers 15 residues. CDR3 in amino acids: CASSKSGELGTEAFF. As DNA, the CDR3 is TGTGCCAGCAGCAAATCAGGGGAATTGGGCACTGAAGCTTTCTTT.

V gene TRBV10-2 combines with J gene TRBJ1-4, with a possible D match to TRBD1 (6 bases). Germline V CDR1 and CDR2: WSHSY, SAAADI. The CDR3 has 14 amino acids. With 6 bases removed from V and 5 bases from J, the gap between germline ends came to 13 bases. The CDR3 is CASSRRTENEKLFF. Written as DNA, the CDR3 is TGCGCCAGCAGCAGGAGGACAGAGAATGAAAAACTGTTTTTT.

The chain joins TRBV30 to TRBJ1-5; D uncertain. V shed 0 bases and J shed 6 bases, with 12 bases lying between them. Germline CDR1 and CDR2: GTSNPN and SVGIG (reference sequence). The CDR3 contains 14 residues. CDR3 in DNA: TGTGCCTGGAGTGTACTAGGGCTAGGTCAGCCCCAGCATTTT. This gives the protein CAWSVLGLGQPQHF.

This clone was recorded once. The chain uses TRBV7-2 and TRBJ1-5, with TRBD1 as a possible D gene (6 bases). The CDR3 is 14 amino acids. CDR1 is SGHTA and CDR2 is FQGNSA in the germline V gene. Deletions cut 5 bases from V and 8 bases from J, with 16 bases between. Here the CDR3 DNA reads TGTGCCAGCAGCCCGAGGGGGGGGGTGGAGCCCCAGCATTTT. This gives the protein CASSPRGGVEPQHF.

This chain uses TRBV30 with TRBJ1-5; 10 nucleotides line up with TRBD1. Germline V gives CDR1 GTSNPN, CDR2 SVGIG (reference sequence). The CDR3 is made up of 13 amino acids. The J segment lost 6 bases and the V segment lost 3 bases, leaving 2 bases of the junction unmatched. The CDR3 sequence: CAWRRDRGQPQHF. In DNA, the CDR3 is TGTGCCTGGAGAAGGGACAGGGGTCAGCCCCAGCATTTT.

The CDR3 nucleotides read TGTGCCAGCAGCTGGCCGGGACAGGCTACCGGCTCTGGAAACACCATATATTTT. Encoded protein: CASSWPGQATGSGNTIYF. This chain uses TRBV7-2 with TRBJ1-3, with 8 nucleotides matching TRBD1. Germline CDR1 SGHTA, CDR2 FQGNSA. J gave up 0 bases and V 4 bases, and 11 bases lay outside the gene matches. The CDR3 is 18 amino acids.